This TCR beta chain comes out of a study of cytomegalovirus exposure and HLA in healthy donors. Study observations and caveats: V- and J-gene trimming of TCR beta was linked (in a later analysis) to a missense DCLRE1C variant.

Germline assignment: CDR1 KGHSH and CDR2 LQKENI. V lost 2 bases and J lost 2, with 15 bases in between. The CDR3 is 16 amino acids. A multiplex PCR was run with 60 Vbeta primers and 13 Jbeta primers. Clones were sequenced by immunoSEQ multiplex PCR, and TCRdb holds only the in-frame ones, with some missing. The sample has around 99,000 clones, under 85% seen once. Details on this clone: Its specificity is unknown.

The sample comprised PBMCs. This receptor was identified in a woman aged 45-59 years in good health and CMV-seropositive. This chain links TRBV18 with TRBJ2-5; D perhaps matches TRBD2 (6 bases). This CDR3 reads CASSPRVTGGQETQYF. The CDR3 DNA reads TGTGCCAGCTCACCAAGGGTCACTGGGGGGCAAGAGACCCAGTACTTC.